Detailed here is one T cell receptor (beta chain). Sequencing was at deep level. Clones were read by immunoSEQ multiplex PCR, and TCRdb kept only the in-frame ones, dropping some. Here the sample spans fewer than 3 million clones, under 95% being singletons. Germline trimming cut 5 bases from V and 0 bases from J; bases unmatched to any gene: 4. This CDR3 spans 15 amino acids. Per germline, CDR1 MDHEN and CDR2 SYDVKM. This sample was taken from a study of shared clonotypes between healthy human individuals. Sequencing input: naive CD4+ T cells from PBMCs. Subset of the sample: CD45RA+ positively selected. This clonotype originated in a man younger than 30 in good health. Some clones in this sample may be carry-over from other donors' samples. The chain carries TRBV28 and TRBJ2-1; 7 bases align to TRBD1. CDR3 sequence: CASSLRTGSYNEQFF. CDR3 DNA: TGTGCCAGCAGTCTGCGGACAGGCTCCTACAATGAGCAGTTCTTC.